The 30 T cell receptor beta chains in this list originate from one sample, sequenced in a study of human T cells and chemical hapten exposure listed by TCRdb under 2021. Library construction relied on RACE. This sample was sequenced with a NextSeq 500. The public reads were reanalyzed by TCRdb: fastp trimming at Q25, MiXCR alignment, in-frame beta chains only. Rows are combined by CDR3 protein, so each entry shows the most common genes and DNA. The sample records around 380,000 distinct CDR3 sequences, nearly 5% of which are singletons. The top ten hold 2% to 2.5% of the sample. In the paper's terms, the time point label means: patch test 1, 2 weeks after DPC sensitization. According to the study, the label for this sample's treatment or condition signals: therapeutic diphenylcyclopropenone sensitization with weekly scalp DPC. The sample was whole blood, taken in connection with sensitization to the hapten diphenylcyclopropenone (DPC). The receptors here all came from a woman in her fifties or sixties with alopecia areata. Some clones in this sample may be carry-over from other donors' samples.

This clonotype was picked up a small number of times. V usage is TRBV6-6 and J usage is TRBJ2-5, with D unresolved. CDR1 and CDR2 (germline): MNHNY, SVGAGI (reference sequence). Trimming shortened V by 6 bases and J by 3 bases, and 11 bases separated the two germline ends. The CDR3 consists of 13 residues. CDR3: CASSRRAEETQYF. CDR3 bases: TGTGCCAGCAGCCGCCGGGCAGAAGAGACCCAGTACTTC.

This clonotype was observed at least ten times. This chain's CDR3 is CASSLAPLGLAVPDTQYF. The CDR3 DNA is TGTGCCAGCAGCTTAGCTCCTCTGGGCCTAGCGGTACCAGATACGCAGTATTTT. The rearrangement joins TRBV11-2 to TRBJ2-3, with TRBD2 matching 7 bases. The CDR3 spans 18 residues. With V trimmed by 1 base and J by 4 bases, 14 bases remained unmatched. Germline CDR1 SGHAT, CDR2 FQNNGV.

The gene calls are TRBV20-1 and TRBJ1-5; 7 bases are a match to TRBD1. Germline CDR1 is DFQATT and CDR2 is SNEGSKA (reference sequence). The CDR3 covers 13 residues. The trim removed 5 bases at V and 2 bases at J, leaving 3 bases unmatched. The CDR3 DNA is TGCAGTGCTCGACAGGGTGGCAATCAGCCCCAGCATTTT. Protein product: CSARQGGNQPQHF.

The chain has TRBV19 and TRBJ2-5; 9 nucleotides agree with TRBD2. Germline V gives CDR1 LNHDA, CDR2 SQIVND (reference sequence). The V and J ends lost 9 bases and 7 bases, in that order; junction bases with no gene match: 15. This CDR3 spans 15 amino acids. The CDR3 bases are TGTGCCAGCAACCCGGGACTAGCTCCCGGAGGGACCCAGTACTTC. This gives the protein CASNPGLAPGGTQYF.

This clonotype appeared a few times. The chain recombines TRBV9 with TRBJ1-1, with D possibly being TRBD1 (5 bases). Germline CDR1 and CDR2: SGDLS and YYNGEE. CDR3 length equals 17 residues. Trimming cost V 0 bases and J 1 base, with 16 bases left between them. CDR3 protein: CASSVGTLDSTNTEAFF. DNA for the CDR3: TGTGCCAGCAGCGTAGGGACCTTAGACAGTACGAACACTGAAGCTTTCTTT.

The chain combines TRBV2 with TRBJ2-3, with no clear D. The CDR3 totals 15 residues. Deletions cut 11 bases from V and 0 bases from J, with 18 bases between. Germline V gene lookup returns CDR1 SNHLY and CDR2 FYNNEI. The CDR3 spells CARNEYSYSTDTQYF. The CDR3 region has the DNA TGTGCCCGGAACGAGTACAGTTACAGCACAGATACGCAGTATTTT. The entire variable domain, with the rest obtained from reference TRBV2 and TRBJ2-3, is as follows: EPEVTQTPSHQVTQMGQEVILRCVPISNHLYFYWYRQILGQKVEFLVSFYNNEISEKSEIFDDQFSVERPDGSNFTLKIRSTKLEDSAMYFCARNEYSYSTDTQYFGPGTRLTVL.

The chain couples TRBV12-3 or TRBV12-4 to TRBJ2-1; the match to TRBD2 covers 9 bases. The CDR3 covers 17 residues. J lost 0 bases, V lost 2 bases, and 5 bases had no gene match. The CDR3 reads CASSLRSGGSSYNEQFF. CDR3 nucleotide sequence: TGTGCCAGCAGTTTAAGGAGCGGGGGGTCCTCCTACAATGAGCAGTTCTTC.

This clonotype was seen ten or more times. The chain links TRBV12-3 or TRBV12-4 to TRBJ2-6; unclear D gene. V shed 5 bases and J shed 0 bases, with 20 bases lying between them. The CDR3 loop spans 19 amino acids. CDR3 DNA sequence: TGTGCCAGCAGTCCCTTTAGGACCCAACTCTTCTCTGGGGCCAACGTCCTGACTTTC. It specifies CASSPFRTQLFSGANVLTF.

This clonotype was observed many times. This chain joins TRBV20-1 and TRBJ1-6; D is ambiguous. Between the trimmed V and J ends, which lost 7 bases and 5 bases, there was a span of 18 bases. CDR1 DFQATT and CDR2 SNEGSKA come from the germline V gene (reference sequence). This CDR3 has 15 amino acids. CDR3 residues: CSVLRAGTNNSPLHF. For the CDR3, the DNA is TGCAGTGTTTTAAGGGCCGGCACTAATAATTCACCCCTCCACTTT.

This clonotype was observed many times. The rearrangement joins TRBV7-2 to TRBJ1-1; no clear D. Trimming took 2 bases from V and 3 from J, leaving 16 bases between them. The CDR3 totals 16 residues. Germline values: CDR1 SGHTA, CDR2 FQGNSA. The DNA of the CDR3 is TGTGCCAGCAGCTTATTAGACGATTATGGCGACACTGAAGCTTTCTTT. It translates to CASSLLDDYGDTEAFF.

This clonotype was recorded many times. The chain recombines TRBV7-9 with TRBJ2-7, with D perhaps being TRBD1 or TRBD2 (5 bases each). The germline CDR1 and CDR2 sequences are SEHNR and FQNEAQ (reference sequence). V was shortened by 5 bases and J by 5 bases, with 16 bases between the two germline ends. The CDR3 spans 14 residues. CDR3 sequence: CASSPDGTGDEQYF. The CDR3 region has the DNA TGTGCCAGCAGCCCCGACGGGACCGGCGACGAGCAGTACTTC.

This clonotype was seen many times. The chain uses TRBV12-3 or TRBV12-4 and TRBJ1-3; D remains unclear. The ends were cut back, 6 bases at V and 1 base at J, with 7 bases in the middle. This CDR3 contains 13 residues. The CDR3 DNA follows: TGTGCCAGCAGGCCGACGTCTGGAAACACCATATATTTT. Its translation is CASRPTSGNTIYF.

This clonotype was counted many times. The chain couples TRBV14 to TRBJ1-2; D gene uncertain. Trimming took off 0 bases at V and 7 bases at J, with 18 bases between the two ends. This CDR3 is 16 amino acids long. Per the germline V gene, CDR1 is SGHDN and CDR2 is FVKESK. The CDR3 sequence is CASSQDPVTVELGYTF. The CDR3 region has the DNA TGTGCCAGCAGCCAAGATCCGGTTACCGTAGAACTTGGCTACACCTTC.

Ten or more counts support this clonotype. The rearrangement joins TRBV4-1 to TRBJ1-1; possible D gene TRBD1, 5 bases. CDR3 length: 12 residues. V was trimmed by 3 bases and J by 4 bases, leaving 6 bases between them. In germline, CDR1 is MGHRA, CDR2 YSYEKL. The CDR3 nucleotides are TGCGCCAGCAGCCACGGGGGCACTGAAGCTTTCTTT. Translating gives CASSHGGTEAFF.

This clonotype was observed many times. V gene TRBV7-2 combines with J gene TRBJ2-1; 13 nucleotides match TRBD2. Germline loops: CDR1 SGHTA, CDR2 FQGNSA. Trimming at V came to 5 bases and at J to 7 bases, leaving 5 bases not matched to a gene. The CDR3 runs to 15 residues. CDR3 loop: CASSITSGGANEQFF. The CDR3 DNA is TGTGCCAGCAGCATTACTAGCGGGGGGGCAAATGAGCAGTTCTTC.

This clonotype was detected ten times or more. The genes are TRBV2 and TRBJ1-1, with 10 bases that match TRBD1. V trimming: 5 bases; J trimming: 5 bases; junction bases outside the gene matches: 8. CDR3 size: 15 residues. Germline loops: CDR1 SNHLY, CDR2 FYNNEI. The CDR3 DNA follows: TGTGCCAGCAGTCGGACGACAGGGGGCGGAACTGAAGCTTTCTTT. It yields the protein CASSRTTGGGTEAFF.

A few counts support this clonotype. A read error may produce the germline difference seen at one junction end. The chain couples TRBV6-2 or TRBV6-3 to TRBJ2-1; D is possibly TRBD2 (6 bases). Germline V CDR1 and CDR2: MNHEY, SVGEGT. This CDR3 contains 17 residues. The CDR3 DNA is TGTGCCAACAGTTACCGGGGGTTGACCGCTGAGAGGAATGAGCAGTTCTTC. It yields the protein CANSYRGLTAERNEQFF.

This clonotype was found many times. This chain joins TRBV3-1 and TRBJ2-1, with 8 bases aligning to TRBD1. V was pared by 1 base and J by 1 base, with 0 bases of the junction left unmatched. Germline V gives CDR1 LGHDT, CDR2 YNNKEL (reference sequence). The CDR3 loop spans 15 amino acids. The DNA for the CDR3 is TGTGCCAGCAGCCAAGGGACAGGGTCCTACAATGAGCAGTTCTTC. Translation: CASSQGTGSYNEQFF.

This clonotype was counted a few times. For the CDR3, the DNA is TGTGCCAGCAGTTACCCCAGACAGGGCAGCTCTGGGGCCAACGTCCTGACTTTC. Its translation is CASSYPRQGSSGANVLTF. The chain employs TRBV6-6 and TRBJ2-6; 7 positions match TRBD1. This CDR3 has 18 amino acids. With V trimmed by 2 bases and J by 0 bases, 7 bases remained unmatched. Germline CDR1 is MNHNY and CDR2 is SVGAGI (reference sequence).

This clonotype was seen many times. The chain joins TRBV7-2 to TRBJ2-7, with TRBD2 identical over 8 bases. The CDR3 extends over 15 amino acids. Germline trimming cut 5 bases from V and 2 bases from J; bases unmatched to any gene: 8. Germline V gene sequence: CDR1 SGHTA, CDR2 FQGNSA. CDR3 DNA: TGTGCCAGCAGCATATCCGGGACTAGTACCTACGAGCAGTACTTC. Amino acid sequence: CASSISGTSTYEQYF.

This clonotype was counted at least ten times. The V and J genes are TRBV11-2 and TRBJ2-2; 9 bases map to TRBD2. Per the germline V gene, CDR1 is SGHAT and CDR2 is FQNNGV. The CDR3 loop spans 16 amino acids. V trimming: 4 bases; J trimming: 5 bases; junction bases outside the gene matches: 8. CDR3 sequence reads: CASSSIAGVGTGELFF. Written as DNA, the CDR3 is TGTGCCAGCAGCTCGATAGCGGGAGTAGGAACCGGGGAGCTGTTTTTT.

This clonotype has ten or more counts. The DNA for the CDR3 is TGTGCCATCAGTGACTTGACAGGGGGACTTGGAAACACCATATATTTT. Residues: CAISDLTGGLGNTIYF. The gene calls are TRBV10-3 and TRBJ1-3, with TRBD1 identical over 9 bases. Trimming cost V 3 bases and J 3 bases; bases outside gene matches: 6. The CDR3 is 16 amino acids. The V gene's germline CDR1 is ENHRY and CDR2 SYGVKD.

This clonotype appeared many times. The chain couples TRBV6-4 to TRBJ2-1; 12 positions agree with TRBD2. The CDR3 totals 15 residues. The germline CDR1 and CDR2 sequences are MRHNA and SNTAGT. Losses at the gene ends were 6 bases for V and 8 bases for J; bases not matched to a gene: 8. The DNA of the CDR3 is TGTGCCAGCAGAGAGACTAGCGGGAGTGTCGATGAGCAGTTCTTC. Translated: CASRETSGSVDEQFF.

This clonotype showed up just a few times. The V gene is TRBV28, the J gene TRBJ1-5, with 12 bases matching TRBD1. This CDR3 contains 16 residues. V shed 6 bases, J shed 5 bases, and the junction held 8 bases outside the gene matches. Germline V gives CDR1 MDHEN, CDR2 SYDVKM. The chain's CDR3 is CASSPTGTGGYQPQHF. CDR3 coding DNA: TGTGCCAGCAGCCCGACCGGGACAGGGGGCTATCAGCCCCAGCATTTT.

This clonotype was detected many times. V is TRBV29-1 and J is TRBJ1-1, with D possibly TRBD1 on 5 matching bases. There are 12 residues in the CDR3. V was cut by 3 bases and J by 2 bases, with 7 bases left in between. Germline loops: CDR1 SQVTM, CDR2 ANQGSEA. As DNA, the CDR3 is TGCAGCGTTGACCAGGGTAACACTGAAGCTTTCTTT. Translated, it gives CSVDQGNTEAFF.

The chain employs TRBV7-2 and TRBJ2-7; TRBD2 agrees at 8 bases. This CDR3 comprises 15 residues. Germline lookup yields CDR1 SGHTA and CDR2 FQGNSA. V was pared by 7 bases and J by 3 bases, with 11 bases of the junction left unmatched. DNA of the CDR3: TGTGCCAGCACCCCAGGACTAGCCACGGTCTACGAGCAGTACTTC. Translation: CASTPGLATVYEQYF.

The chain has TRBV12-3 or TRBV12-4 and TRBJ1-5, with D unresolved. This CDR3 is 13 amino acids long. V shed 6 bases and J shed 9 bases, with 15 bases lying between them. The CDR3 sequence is CASRPAGVWPQHF. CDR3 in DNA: TGTGCCAGCAGACCCGCCGGGGTTTGGCCCCAGCATTTT.

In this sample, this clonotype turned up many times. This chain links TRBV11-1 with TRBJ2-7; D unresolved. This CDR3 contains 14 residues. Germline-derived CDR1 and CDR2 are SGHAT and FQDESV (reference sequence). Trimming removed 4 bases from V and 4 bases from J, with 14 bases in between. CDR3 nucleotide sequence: TGTGCCAGCAGCTCCCCGGGCTTAGCTTACGAGCAGTACTTC. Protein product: CASSSPGLAYEQYF.

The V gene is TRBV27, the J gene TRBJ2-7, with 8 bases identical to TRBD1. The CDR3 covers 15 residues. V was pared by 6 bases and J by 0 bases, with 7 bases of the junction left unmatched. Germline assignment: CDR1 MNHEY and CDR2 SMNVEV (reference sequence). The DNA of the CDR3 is TGTGCCAGCAGCCCGGACAGGGTTACCTCCTACGAGCAGTACTTC. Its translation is CASSPDRVTSYEQYF.

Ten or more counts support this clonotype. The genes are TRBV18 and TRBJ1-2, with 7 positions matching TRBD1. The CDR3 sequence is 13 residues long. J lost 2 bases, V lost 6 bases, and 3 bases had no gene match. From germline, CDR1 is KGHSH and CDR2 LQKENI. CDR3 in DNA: TGTGCCAGCTCGCAGGGGGAAAACTATGGCTACACCTTC. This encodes CASSQGENYGYTF.